This T cell receptor beta chain was captured in a study of response to subunit inactivated influenza vaccine. The CDR3 loop spans 19 amino acids. V shed 2 bases, J shed 2 bases, and the junction held 9 bases outside the gene matches. The germline CDR1 and CDR2 sequences are MNHEY and SVGEGT. TCRdb passed the RT-PCR reads through MiXCR, listing each CDR3 protein once. The sample yields 500,000 to 700,000 distinct CDR3 sequences, roughly a quarter seen once. These data were also reused for a study on T cells expressing NK-cell markers. From that report: Libraries used 5'RACE template switching adding universal primer site and UMIs. Beta-chain profiling covered CD3+CD56+NKG2C+, CD3+CD56+NKG2C- and CD3+CD56-NKG2C+ sorted subsets. Dominant NKG2C+ clonotypes accounted for roughly 1.0-8% of CD8+ T cells in about 6 donors. Where several donors were concerned, these clonotypes also led the CD3+CD56-NKG2C+ fraction.

The receptor comes from a man aged 50 or older who received an inactivated influenza vaccine. The sample consisted of CD4+ T cells sorted from PBMCs, taken 12 days after vaccination. This chain uses TRBV6-2 or TRBV6-3 with TRBJ2-6, with 10 bases matching TRBD2. CDR3 DNA sequence: TGTGCCAGCAGTTACCCCCGGACTAGCGGTTCGACTGGGGCCAACGTCCTGACTTTC. Its translation: CASSYPRTSGSTGANVLTF.